A selection of T cell receptor beta chains follows, all from one sample in a study of blood T cells in healthy people across ages. Using its own MiXCR run on the 5' RACE reads, TCRdb lists one record per CDR3 protein. This table has about 770,000 distinct CDR3 sequences, around 42% appearing once. The sequencing sample was made of blood. The receptor set was obtained from a man in his fifties or sixties in good health. CDR3s include the opening cysteine and the closing phenylalanine or tryptophan. A D gene is named only where the DNA matches it firmly. Clone size, where shown, is once, few, many, or a class for clones that have expanded.

TRBJ1-2	-	-	14	TRBV5-1	CASTTGGDLGGYTF	TGCGCCAGCACGACAGGAGGGGACTTGGGTGGCTACACCTTC
TRBJ1-5	TRBD1	-	15	TRBV6-5	CASSYSKDRRVAQHF	TGTGCCAGCAGTTACTCGAAGGACAGGAGGGTAGCCCAGCATTTT
TRBJ2-7	TRBD1	once	13	TRBV28	CASRAGQAVEQYF	TGTGCCAGCAGGGCGGGACAGGCGGTTGAGCAGTACTTC
TRBJ2-5	-	-	15	TRBV7-2	CASSLRLERSETQYF	TGTGCCAGCAGCCTTCGACTGGAGAGGAGTGAGACCCAGTACTTC
TRBJ1-2	-	few	15	TRBV4-3	CASSQDLPGIWGYTF	TGCGCCAGCAGCCAAGATTTACCAGGGATTTGGGGCTACACCTTC
TRBJ2-5	-	-	14	TRBV7-9	CASSSDSYQETQYF	TGTGCCAGCAGCTCGGACAGTTACCAAGAGACCCAGTACTTC
TRBJ2-1	-	-	12	TRBV7-2	CASSADTNEQFF	TGTGCCAGCAGCGCGGACACAAATGAGCAGTTCTTC
TRBJ1-2	-	-	16	TRBV9	CASSLTRTPPNYGYTF	TGTGCCAGCAGCTTAACCCGGACCCCCCCCAACTATGGCTACACCTTC
TRBJ2-5	TRBD2	few	15	TRBV7-2	CASSPSGAGLETQYF	TGTGCCAGCAGTCCGAGCGGGGCTGGGTTGGAGACCCAGTACTTC
TRBJ2-7	TRBD1	-	15	TRBV29-1	CSVDSGQGNSYEQYF	TGCAGCGTTGATTCGGGACAGGGGAACTCCTACGAGCAGTACTTC
TRBJ1-2	-	-	14	TRBV5-1	CASSYDARSYGYTF	TGCGCCAGCAGCTACGACGCGAGGAGCTATGGCTACACCTTC
TRBJ2-5	-	-	12	TRBV29-1	CSVADGENEQYF	TGCAGCGTTGCGGACGGGGAGAATGAGCAGTACTTC
TRBJ1-5	-	-	12	TRBV20-1	CSATTNPRPQHF	TGCAGTGCGACGACCAATCCACGGCCCCAGCATTTT
TRBJ2-7	-	-	15	TRBV6-5	CASSYSDAGPYEQYF	TGTGCCAGCAGTTACTCGGACGCCGGCCCCTACGAGCAGTACTTC
TRBJ2-7	-	-	13	TRBV7-3	CASSLDHGYEQYF	TGTGCCAGCAGCTTAGACCATGGCTACGAGCAGTACTTC
TRBJ1-4	-	-	18	TRBV20-1	CSATPMGDAFTTNEKLFF	TGCAGTGCCACCCCGATGGGGGACGCCTTTACAACTAATGAAAAACTGTTTTTT
TRBJ1-5	-	-	15	TRBV7-2	CASSTVTGSNQPQHF	TGTGCCAGCAGCACCGTGACGGGGAGCAATCAGCCCCAGCATTTT
TRBJ2-3	-	few	14	TRBV5-1	CASSLGQITDTQYF	TGCGCCAGCAGCCTCGGACAGATCACAGATACGCAGTATTTT
TRBJ2-7	TRBD2	few	16	TRBV20-1	CSAYSPGTSSSYEQYF	TGCAGTGCCTACAGTCCTGGGACTAGTTCCTCCTACGAGCAGTACTTC
TRBJ1-5	-	once	19	TRBV6-1	CASSRRQRPISDSNQPQHF	TGTGCCAGCAGCCGTAGACAGCGGCCCATTTCAGATAGCAATCAGCCCCAGCATTTT
TRBJ2-7	TRBD1	-	15	TRBV4-1	CASSQDGTGGLEQYF	TGCGCCAGCAGCCAAGATGGGACAGGGGGCCTCGAGCAGTACTTC
TRBJ2-5	-	-	15	TRBV12-3/TRBV12-4	CASSLAGAPGNEQYF	TGTGCCAGCAGTTTAGCGGGGGCCCCCGGGAATGAGCAGTACTTC
TRBJ2-1	TRBD2	-	16	TRBV12-5	CASGHGASGGAGEQFF	TGTGCTAGTGGTCATGGTGCCAGCGGGGGGGCCGGGGAGCAGTTCTTC
TRBJ2-5	-	few	10	TRBV20-1	CPGAIETQYF	TGCCCGGGGGCAATAGAGACCCAGTACTTC
TRBJ2-3	-	-	15	TRBV15	CVTKGEPDPTDTQYF	TGTGTCACCAAAGGGGAACCGGATCCCACAGATACGCAGTATTTT
TRBJ1-6	TRBD1	few	13	TRBV5-1	CASRDREGSPLHF	TGCGCCAGCAGGGACAGGGAGGGTTCACCCCTCCACTTT
TRBJ1-2	-	-	15	TRBV3-1	CASSQQPGPHWGYTF	TGTGCCAGCAGCCAGCAACCGGGTCCGCACTGGGGCTACACCTTC
TRBJ1-1	-	-	16	TRBV12-3/TRBV12-4	CASSLFEGHMSTEAFF	TGTGCCAGCAGTTTATTTGAGGGCCACATGAGCACTGAAGCTTTCTTT
TRBJ2-6	-	-	17	TRBV4-3	CASSQGASTSGANVLTF	TGCGCCAGCAGCCAAGGGGCTAGCACCTCTGGGGCCAACGTCCTGACTTTC
TRBJ1-2	-	few	15	TRBV28	CASSLSRGEAGGYTF	TGTGCCAGCAGTTTATCGAGAGGGGAGGCAGGGGGCTACACCTTC
TRBJ2-7	-	few	12	TRBV12-3/TRBV12-4	CASSLVQYEQYF	TGTGCCAGCAGTTTAGTACAGTACGAGCAGTACTTC
TRBJ2-2	TRBD2	-	17	TRBV6-5	CASTPAGVTANTGELFF	TGTGCCAGCACACCAGCGGGGGTTACCGCGAACACCGGGGAGCTGTTTTTT
TRBJ1-1	TRBD1	once	15	TRBV18	CASSPPGQKNTEAFF	TGTGCCAGCTCACCGCCGGGACAGAAAAACACTGAAGCTTTCTTT
TRBJ2-5	TRBD2	-	13	TRBV10-3	CAISELAEETQYF	TGTGCCATCAGTGAGCTAGCGGAAGAGACCCAGTACTTC
TRBJ2-5	-	-	13	TRBV7-2	CASSMTVQETQYF	TGTGCCAGCAGCATGACAGTCCAAGAGACCCAGTACTTC
TRBJ1-1	TRBD1	-	14	TRBV3-1	CASSRGQGPTEAFF	TGTGCCAGCAGCCGGGGACAGGGTCCCACTGAAGCTTTCTTT
TRBJ2-3	-	few	14	TRBV20-1	CSARTHRGTDTQYF	TGCAGTGCTAGAACCCACAGGGGCACAGATACGCAGTATTTT
TRBJ2-5	-	few	13	TRBV12-3/TRBV12-4	CASSAVPWETQYF	TGTGCCAGCAGTGCGGTCCCCTGGGAGACCCAGTACTTC
TRBJ2-1	TRBD1	few	15	TRBV28	CASKGEGTGRNEQFF	TGTGCCAGCAAGGGCGAAGGGACAGGGAGAAATGAGCAGTTCTTC
TRBJ2-7	TRBD1	-	15	TRBV20-1	CSARAWGQGTHEQYF	TGCAGTGCTAGGGCCTGGGGACAGGGGACCCACGAGCAGTACTTC
TRBJ1-5	-	-	17	TRBV7-2	CASSLGTGWGSNQPQHF	TGTGCCAGCAGCTTAGGAACAGGGTGGGGGAGCAATCAGCCCCAGCATTTT
TRBJ2-1	-	once	11	TRBV29-1	CSVLGGPTQFF	TGCAGCGTTCTAGGTGGGCCTACGCAGTTCTTC
TRBJ2-1	TRBD2	-	14	TRBV2	CASSSSGGSREQFF	TGTGCCAGCAGTTCCAGCGGGGGATCGCGGGAGCAGTTCTTC
TRBJ2-7	-	-	17	TRBV4-3	CASSQDRQAVSYNEQYF	TGCGCCAGCAGCCAAGATCGGCAAGCGGTCTCCTACAATGAGCAGTACTTC
TRBJ2-3	TRBD1	-	16	TRBV5-4	CASSSTMRGPGDTQYF	TGTGCCAGCAGCTCCACCATGAGGGGGCCGGGAGATACGCAGTATTTT
TRBJ1-2	TRBD1	-	15	TRBV2	CASILEDRGGEGYTF	TGTGCCAGCATTCTCGAGGACAGGGGAGGGGAAGGCTACACCTTC
TRBJ2-3	TRBD1	-	16	TRBV7-2	CASSTRTGSLTDAQYF	TGTGCCAGCAGCACGCGGACAGGGTCCCTCACAGATGCGCAGTATTTT
TRBJ2-7	-	many	13	TRBV6-5	CASRPTGYYEQYF	TGTGCCAGCAGGCCTACAGGGTACTACGAGCAGTACTTC
TRBJ2-7	-	-	16	TRBV29-1	CSVGPRPGTGDYEQYF	TGCAGCGTTGGGCCGCGTCCCGGGACGGGTGACTACGAGCAGTACTTC
TRBJ1-1	TRBD1	few	15	TRBV6-5	CASRTTGGPNTEAFF	TGTGCCAGCAGAACTACAGGGGGCCCGAACACTGAAGCTTTCTTT
TRBJ2-5	-	few	12	TRBV20-1	CSASYMQETQYF	TGCAGTGCTAGTTATATGCAAGAGACCCAGTACTTC
TRBJ2-5	-	-	13	TRBV20-1	CSVREGARETQYF	TGCAGTGTCCGGGAAGGGGCCCGAGAGACCCAGTACTTC
TRBJ2-3	-	-	13	TRBV6-5	CASRLLRTDTQYF	TGTGCCAGCAGGCTCCTTCGCACAGATACGCAGTATTTT
TRBJ2-5	-	-	15	TRBV20-1	CSARSLDGSQETKYF	TGCAGTGCTAGATCTCTCGACGGATCACAAGAGACCAAGTACTTC
TRBJ2-7	TRBD1	-	17	TRBV7-2	CASSIQGAPGSYNEQYF	TGTGCCAGCAGCATTCAGGGGGCGCCTGGCTCCTACAATGAGCAGTACTTC
TRBJ2-5	-	-	14	TRBV28	CASRRGFTPETQYF	TGTGCCAGCAGGCGGGGATTTACGCCCGAGACCCAGTACTTC
TRBJ2-1	-	-	15	TRBV29-1	CSVEMGRVIVNEQFF	TGCAGCGTTGAGATGGGCAGGGTAATAGTAAATGAGCAGTTCTTC
TRBJ2-2	-	-	17	TRBV4-3	CASSRETMGVYTGELFF	TGCGCCAGCAGCCGAGAGACTATGGGGGTCTACACCGGGGAGCTGTTTTTT